Each of the 13 T cell receptor beta chains below was sequenced from the same sample in a study of cytomegalovirus exposure and HLA in healthy donors. TCRdb keeps only in-frame clones here, not all; method: immunoSEQ multiplex PCR. The data hold approximately 65,000 clones, with 96% observed a single time. The source material was PBMCs. These receptors came from a young woman in good health and CMV-seropositive.

This chain uses TRBV6-6 with TRBJ2-7; weak D call: TRBD1 (8 bases). CDR3 size: 16 residues. Germline CDR1 reads MNHNY; CDR2 reads SVGAGI (reference sequence). V was trimmed by 7 bases and J by 2 bases, leaving 21 bases between them. The CDR3 is CASITGRAGGTYEQYF. CDR3 sequence (DNA): TGTGCCAGCATCACTGGGAGGGCAGGGGGCACCTACGAGCAGTACTTC.

The V call is TRBV7-9, the J call TRBJ2-2; TRBD1 matches at 8 bases. With V trimmed by 5 bases and J by 3 bases, 5 bases remained unmatched. Germline V lookup: CDR1 SEHNR, CDR2 FQNEAQ (reference sequence). This CDR3 has 15 amino acids. The CDR3 sequence is CASSRQGADTGELFF. In DNA, the CDR3 is TGTGCCAGCAGCCGGCAGGGGGCGGACACCGGGGAGCTGTTTTTT.

This chain uses TRBV11-3 with TRBJ2-1; the match to TRBD1 covers 9 bases. Unmatched junction bases numbered 10, after V lost 7 bases and J lost 9 bases. The CDR3 consists of 14 residues. Germline CDR1 SGHNT, CDR2 YENEEA. This chain's CDR3 is CASTPGTGSSEQFF. The CDR3 DNA sequence: TGTGCCAGCACCCCCGGGACAGGGTCAAGTGAGCAGTTCTTC.

This clone occurred once. The chain joins TRBV9 to TRBJ2-5; D gene uncertain. The CDR3 totals 15 residues. V was pared by 4 bases and J by 5 bases, with 18 bases between. Per germline, CDR1 SGDLS and CDR2 YYNGEE. The CDR3 bases are TGTGCCAGCAGCAGAAACGTAGTCCCCAAGGAGACCCAGTACTTC. Encoded protein: CASSRNVVPKETQYF.

V is TRBV2 and J is TRBJ1-6; possibly TRBD1 for D (5 bases). The CDR3 is 16 residues long. Germline loops: CDR1 SNHLY, CDR2 FYNNEI. V dropped 6 bases and J dropped 9 bases, with 21 bases sitting between them. The CDR3 nucleotides read TGTGCCAGCAGGGTTTCCGGGCCCAGGGTTCGTTCACCCCTCCACTTT. Translating gives CASRVSGPRVRSPLHF.

This chain joins TRBV11-3 and TRBJ2-1, with D possibly TRBD2 on 5 matching bases. V lost 3 bases and J lost 1, with 7 bases in between. The CDR3 extends over 14 amino acids. The germline CDR1 and CDR2 sequences are SGHNT and YENEEA. The CDR3 loop is CASSFRRSYNEQFF. The CDR3 coding sequence is TGTGCCAGCAGCTTTAGGAGGTCCTACAATGAGCAGTTCTTC.

The chain uses TRBV2 and TRBJ1-5; 7 positions agree with TRBD1. The germline gives CDR1 SNHLY, CDR2 FYNNEI. With V trimmed by 6 bases and J by 3 bases, 8 bases remained unmatched. CDR3 size: 15 residues. The CDR3 loop reads CASRPGDRDNQPQHF. The CDR3 nucleotides are TGTGCCAGCAGACCGGGGGACAGAGACAATCAGCCCCAGCATTTT.

This rearrangement joins TRBV5-6 to TRBJ1-2, with D perhaps TRBD1 (5 bases). The CDR3 totals 15 residues. Trimming removed 0 bases from V and 3 bases from J, with 12 bases in between. Germline V gives CDR1 SGHDT, CDR2 YYEEEE. CDR3 DNA: TGTGCCAGCAGCTTGGGTGGGGCGAACTACTATGGCTACACCTTC. This encodes CASSLGGANYYGYTF.

In DNA, the CDR3 is TGCGCCAGCAGCACTGGACTAGCGGGATTGAACACCGGGGAGCTGTTTTTT. Translating gives CASSTGLAGLNTGELFF. The J gene is TRBJ2-2, the V gene TRBV4-1; 12 nucleotides agree with TRBD2. V was pared by 5 bases and J by 1 base, with 5 bases of the junction left unmatched. Germline CDR1 is MGHRA and CDR2 is YSYEKL. The CDR3 loop spans 17 amino acids.

The chain joins TRBV12-5 to TRBJ2-3; the match to TRBD1 covers 7 bases. From germline, CDR1 is LGHNT and CDR2 FRNRAP. J gave up 3 bases and V 3 bases, and 6 bases lay outside the gene matches. The CDR3 sequence is 15 residues long. The CDR3 DNA follows: TGTGCTAGTGGTTTCGACAGGGTGGTGACAGATACGCAGTATTTT. Its protein product is CASGFDRVVTDTQYF.

This chain joins TRBV19 and TRBJ1-2; D might be TRBD1 (6 bases). Trimming removed 3 bases from V and 2 bases from J, with 10 bases in between. The CDR3 spans 14 residues. The germline V gene has CDR1 LNHDA and CDR2 SQIVND (reference sequence). This CDR3 reads CASSIQTGNYGYTF. DNA of the CDR3: TGTGCCAGTAGTATCCAGACAGGAAACTATGGCTACACCTTC.

The chain combines TRBV28 with TRBJ1-3; 8 nucleotides align to TRBD1. Germline V CDR1 and CDR2: MDHEN, SYDVKM. CDR3 size: 18 residues. V shed 2 bases, J shed 0 bases, and the junction held 9 bases outside the gene matches. CDR3 nucleotides: TGTGCCAGCAGTTTAGGGGGCAGGGGGCGTTCCTCTGGAAACACCATATATTTT. It is translated as CASSLGGRGRSSGNTIYF. Complete variable domain (other parts from reference TRBV28 and TRBJ1-3): DVKVTQSSRYLVKRTGEKVFLECVQDMDHENMFWYRQDPGLGLRLIYFSYDVKMKEKGDIPEGYSVSREKKERFSLILESASTNQTSMYLCASSLGGRGRSSGNTIYFGEGSWLTVV.

V gene TRBV6-5 combines with J gene TRBJ2-7; unclear D gene. V dropped 0 bases and J dropped 2 bases, with 11 bases sitting between them. The CDR3 is made up of 15 amino acids. Germline CDR1 is MNHEY and CDR2 is SVGAGI. CDR3 nucleotides: TGTGCCAGCAGTTACTCGCTGACTGAGACCTACGAGCAGTACTTC. Encoded protein: CASSYSLTETYEQYF.